This T cell receptor (beta chain) emerged from a study of shared clonotypes between healthy human individuals. Notes on the study in general: Around 5% was the fraction of naive CD4 clonotypes found shared across a few donors.

Germline CDR1 and CDR2: SGHRS and YFSETQ. The V end was cut by 3 bases, the J end by 6 bases, with 10 bases between. CDR3 length: 12 residues. TCRdb's copy holds only in-frame clones and misses some; the assay was immunoSEQ multiplex PCR. This table holds over a million clones, 98% found once. Remarks on this clone: Its target is unknown.

The receptor was isolated from a man aged 25-45 years in good health. Sequencing was done on a sample of naive CD4+ T cells sorted from blood. The subset is: CD45RA+ positively selected. This rearrangement joins TRBV5-1 to TRBJ2-7, with a weak D call TRBD2 (5 bases). In DNA, the CDR3 is TGCGCCAGCAGCTCCGGGGAAAGCGAGCAGTACTTC. Its protein is CASSSGESEQYF.